Sequencing of this T cell receptor (beta chain) was carried out in a study of T cells in Graves' hyperthyroidism and ophthalmopathy. A remark on this clonotype: What it recognizes is unknown.

Authors of the study amplified TCR beta CDR3 regions from RNA transcripts. TCR CDR3 regions were first amplified by RT-PCR with HTBI primers. Each CDR3 protein gets one entry after TCRdb re-called the multiplex PCR reads with MiXCR. The sample lists around 350,000 distinct CDR3 sequences, 15% to 20% occurring once. Patients aged 18 to 65 had newly diagnosed hyperthyroidism of under 2 months' duration. Lactation, pregnancy, other autoimmune disease or uncontrolled infection excluded patients. Study conclusions and caveats: A model of 13 V-J pairs discriminated ophthalmopathy from stable hyperthyroidism. Ophthalmopathy prediction by the model preceded onset by a median about 6 months.

The CDR3 contains 18 residues. Germline CDR1 MNHNS, CDR2 SASEGT. Trimming shortened V by 5 bases and J by 5 bases, and 22 bases separated the two germline ends. The sequenced sample was blood. V and J are TRBV6-1 and TRBJ1-6; a weak D match, TRBD1 (6 bases). The sequence was obtained from a woman aged 18 to 35 with Graves' hyperthyroidism. The CDR3 reads CASSLRSLSRGHNSPLHF. The CDR3, as DNA: TGTGCCAGCAGTCTGAGGTCCCTCTCCAGGGGCCATAATTCACCCCTCCACTTT.